These T cell receptor beta chains were read from a single sample in a study of prognosis after radiotherapy for stage I lung cancer. MiXCR was run by TCRdb on the multiplex PCR reads, yielding one entry per CDR3 protein. Among around 29,000 distinct CDR3 sequences, around 42% were seen once, and the ten largest hold 14% to 15%. This sample comprised PBMCs, obtained before or after stereotactic body radiation therapy (not recorded which). These TCRs come from a donor older than 45 with non-small cell lung cancer. Both conserved end residues are part of each CDR3. The D gene is left open where the match is weak. Only part of the rows carry a size: once, few, many, or a class if the clone is expanded.

d_call,v_call,j_call,clone_size,cdr3_aa,cdr3_nt
-,TRBV27,TRBJ2-6,many,CASSQINSGANVLTF,TGTGCCAGCAGCCAGATAAACTCTGGGGCCAACGTCCTGACTTTC
-,TRBV20-1,TRBJ1-6,-,CSVWRPPSPLHF,TGCAGTGTTTGGAGGCCTCCTTCACCCCTCCACTTT
-,TRBV6-1,TRBJ1-1,-,CASSAPVTVGLTEAFF,TGTGCCAGCAGTGCCCCCGTGACAGTGGGCCTAACTGAAGCTTTCTTT
TRBD1,TRBV6-4,TRBJ2-2,-,CASSAEGQYTGELFF,TGTGCCAGCAGTGCAGAGGGACAGTACACCGGGGAGCTGTTTTTT
-,TRBV20-1,TRBJ2-2,many,CSARKPGLGTGELFF,TGCAGTGCGCGGAAACCGGGACTGGGCACCGGGGAGCTGTTTTTT
-,TRBV12-3/TRBV12-4,TRBJ2-3,-,CASSQDSGNKDTQYF,TGTGCCAGCAGCCAAGATAGCGGAAACAAAGATACGCAGTATTTT
-,TRBV6-2/TRBV6-3,TRBJ2-2,many,CASSYNGVTGELFF,TGTGCCAGCAGTTACAATGGTGTCACCGGGGAGCTGTTTTTT
-,TRBV9,TRBJ2-1,many,CASSVEGGNLDEQFF,TGTGCCAGCAGCGTAGAGGGCGGGAACCTCGATGAGCAGTTCTTC
-,TRBV6-1,TRBJ1-6,-,CASINRLYSPLHF,TGTGCCAGCATCAACCGACTATATTCACCCCTCCACTTT
-,TRBV18,TRBJ2-3,many,CASSKGSNTDTQYF,TGTGCCAGCTCAAAAGGCTCCAACACAGATACGCAGTATTTT
-,TRBV28,TRBJ1-5,many,CASSAQNNRAQPQHF,TGTGCCAGCAGCGCACAAAACAACAGGGCTCAGCCCCAGCATTTT
-,TRBV9,TRBJ1-1,many,CASSVRGNTEAFF,TGTGCCAGCAGCGTTCGAGGAAACACTGAAGCTTTCTTT
TRBD2,TRBV11-2,TRBJ2-2,-,CASSRLAGGPGTGELFF,TGTGCCAGCAGCCGCTTGGCGGGAGGGCCTGGCACCGGGGAGCTGTTTTTT
TRBD2,TRBV5-1,TRBJ2-1,-,CASSLAGLAGGAGAEQFF,TGCGCCAGCAGCTTGGCGGGACTAGCGGGAGGGGCCGGGGCTGAGCAGTTCTTC
-,TRBV15,TRBJ1-6,medium-sized,CATSRQGDSPLHF,TGTGCCACCAGCAGACAGGGTGATTCACCCCTCCACTTT
-,TRBV2,TRBJ1-5,many,CASKTGMGPNQPQHF,TGTGCCAGCAAAACAGGGATGGGTCCCAATCAGCCCCAGCATTTT
TRBD2,TRBV18,TRBJ2-3,many,CASSPPVSGGASDTQYF,TGTGCCAGCTCACCACCTGTTAGCGGGGGGGCCTCAGATACGCAGTATTTT
TRBD2,TRBV27,TRBJ2-2,medium-sized,CASSISGLVILPTNTGELFF,TGTGCCAGCAGTATCTCGGGACTAGTGATTCTTCCTACGAACACCGGGGAGCTGTTTTTT
-,TRBV20-1,TRBJ1-2,many,CSAKDTGRAPYTF,TGCAGTGCTAAGGATACAGGGCGAGCTCCCTACACCTTC
TRBD1,TRBV19,TRBJ1-5,-,CASSIEGQDQPQHF,TGTGCCAGTAGTATAGAAGGACAGGACCAGCCCCAGCATTTT
TRBD1,TRBV20-1,TRBJ2-7,many,CSATGQSYEQYF,TGCAGTGCGACGGGACAGAGCTACGAGCAGTACTTC
-,TRBV12-3/TRBV12-4,TRBJ2-7,many,CASSLGMWGAQEQYF,TGTGCCAGCAGCTTAGGTATGTGGGGGGCGCAGGAGCAGTACTTC
-,TRBV20-1,TRBJ1-5,medium-sized,CSARDRTGGRGQPQHF,TGCAGTGCTAGAGATCGAACGGGAGGGAGAGGTCAGCCCCAGCATTTT
-,TRBV28,TRBJ2-5,-,CAISRPTVITETQYF,TGTGCCATCAGTCGCCCGACAGTGATTACAGAGACCCAGTACTTC
-,TRBV15,TRBJ2-7,-,CATSRDHGPGNDQYF,TGTGCCACCAGCAGAGATCATGGCCCGGGAAACGATCAGTACTTC
TRBD1,TRBV20-1,TRBJ2-7,-,CSARRPGQGYEQYF,TGCAGTGCTAGACGACCGGGACAGGGCTACGAGCAGTACTTC
-,TRBV9,TRBJ2-5,-,CSISSWDLTEAQYF,TGTTCCATCAGCTCGTGGGACCTAACCGAGGCCCAGTACTTC
-,TRBV6-5,TRBJ1-6,-,CASSYRRGSYNSHLHF,TGTGCCAGCAGTTACAGACGGGGCTCCTATAATTCACACCTCCACTTT
-,TRBV19,TRBJ2-2,-,CASSIGTLGDTGELFF,TGTGCCAGTAGTATCGGTACTCTGGGAGACACCGGGGAGCTGTTTTTT
-,TRBV7-2,TRBJ2-2,-,CASSFILGDGELFF,TGTGCCAGCAGCTTTATACTAGGAGACGGGGAGCTGTTTTTT
TRBD2,TRBV11-2,TRBJ2-7,many,CASSSGWGTSGRGGYEQYF,TGTGCCAGCAGCTCCGGGTGGGGGACTAGCGGGAGAGGAGGCTACGAGCAGTACTTC
-,TRBV12-3/TRBV12-4,TRBJ1-1,-,CAGRPDARNTEAFF,TGTGCCGGCAGACCGGACGCCAGGAACACTGAAGCTTTCTTT
-,TRBV19,TRBJ1-5,-,CASSRIGNQPQSF,TGTGCCAGTAGTCGGATCGGCAATCAGCCCCAGAGTTTT
-,TRBV19,TRBJ1-6,medium-sized,CASHPQPNSPLHF,TGTGCCAGCCATCCCCAGCCTAATTCACCCCTCCACTTT
-,TRBV30,TRBJ2-2,-,CAWSVRNTGELFF,TGTGCCTGGAGTGTGAGGAACACCGGGGAGCTGTTTTTT
-,TRBV4-2,TRBJ1-5,-,CASSQGLDQPQHF,TGTGCCAGCAGCCAAGGGTTGGATCAGCCCCAGCATTTT
-,TRBV6-2/TRBV6-3,TRBJ2-6,once,CASMGDGESSEANVLTF,TGTGCCAGCATGGGGGACGGAGAGAGCTCTGAGGCAAACGTCCTGACTTTC
-,TRBV28,TRBJ1-1,-,CASSGREGAEAFF,TGTGCCAGCAGTGGGCGTGAGGGTGCTGAAGCTTTCTTT
TRBD2,TRBV6-1,TRBJ2-7,medium-sized,CASSQGVAGGPYEQYF,TGTGCCAGCAGCCAAGGCGTAGCGGGAGGGCCCTACGAGCAGTACTTC
-,TRBV7-2,TRBJ1-5,many,CASSLVIGGNQPQHF,TGTGCCAGCAGCTTAGTTATAGGGGGCAATCAGCCCCAGCATTTT
-,TRBV19,TRBJ1-3,many,CASSEYRVNPSGNTIYF,TGTGCCAGTAGTGAATACAGGGTAAACCCCTCTGGAAACACCATATATTTT
-,TRBV6-2/TRBV6-3,TRBJ2-7,-,CASTRTNLPYEHYF,TGTGCCAGCACCAGGACCAATCTACCCTACGAGCATTACTTC
-,TRBV7-7,TRBJ1-6,many,CASSLEGSPLHF,TGTGCCAGCAGCTTAGAAGGTTCACCCCTCCACTTT